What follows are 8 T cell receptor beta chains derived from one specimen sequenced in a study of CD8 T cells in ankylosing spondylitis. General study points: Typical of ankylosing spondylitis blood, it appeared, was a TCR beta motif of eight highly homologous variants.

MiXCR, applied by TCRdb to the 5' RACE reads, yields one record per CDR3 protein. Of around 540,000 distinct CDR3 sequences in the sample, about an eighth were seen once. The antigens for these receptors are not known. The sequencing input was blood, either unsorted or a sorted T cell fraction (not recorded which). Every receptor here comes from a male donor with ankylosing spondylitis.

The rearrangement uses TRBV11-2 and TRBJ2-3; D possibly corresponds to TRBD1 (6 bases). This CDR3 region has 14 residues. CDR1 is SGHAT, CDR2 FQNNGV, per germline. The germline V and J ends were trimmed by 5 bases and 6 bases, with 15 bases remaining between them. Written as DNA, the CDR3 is TGTGCCAGCAGCCGAACAGGGTTAGGCGATACGCAGTATTTT. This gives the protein CASSRTGLGDTQYF.

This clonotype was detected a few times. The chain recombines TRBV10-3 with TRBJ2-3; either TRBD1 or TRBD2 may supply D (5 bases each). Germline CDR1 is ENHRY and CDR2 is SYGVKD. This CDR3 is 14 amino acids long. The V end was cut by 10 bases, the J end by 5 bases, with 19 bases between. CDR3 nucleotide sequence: TGTGCCACTGGGGCAGGGCGGGTTGTAGATACGCAGTATTTT. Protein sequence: CATGAGRVVDTQYF.

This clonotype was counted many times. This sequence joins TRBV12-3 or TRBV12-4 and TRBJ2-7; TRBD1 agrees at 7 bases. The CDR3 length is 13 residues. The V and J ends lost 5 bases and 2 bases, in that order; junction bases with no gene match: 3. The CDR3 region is CASSRTGAYEQYV. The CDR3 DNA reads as TGTGCCAGCAGTCGGACAGGAGCCTACGAGCAGTACGTC.

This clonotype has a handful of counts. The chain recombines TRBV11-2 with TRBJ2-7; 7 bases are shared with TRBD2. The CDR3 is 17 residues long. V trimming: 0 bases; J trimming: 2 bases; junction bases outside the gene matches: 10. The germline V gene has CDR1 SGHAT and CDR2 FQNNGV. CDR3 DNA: TGTGCCAGCAGCTTAGATGGCCTAGCGGACCAAACCTACGAGCAGTACTTC. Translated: CASSLDGLADQTYEQYF.

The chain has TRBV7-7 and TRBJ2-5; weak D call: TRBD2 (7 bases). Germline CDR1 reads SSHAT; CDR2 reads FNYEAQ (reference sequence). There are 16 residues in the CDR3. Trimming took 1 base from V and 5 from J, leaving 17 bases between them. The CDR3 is CASSLVGAGASETQYF. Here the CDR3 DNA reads TGTGCCAGCAGCTTAGTCGGGGCGGGGGCCTCGGAGACCCAGTACTTC. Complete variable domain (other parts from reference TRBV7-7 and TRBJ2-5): GAGVSQSPRYKVTKRGQDVTLRCDPISSHATLYWYQQALGQGPEFLTYFNYEAQPDKSGLPSDRFSAERPEGSISTLTIQRTEQRDSAMYRCASSLVGAGASETQYFGPGTRLLVL.

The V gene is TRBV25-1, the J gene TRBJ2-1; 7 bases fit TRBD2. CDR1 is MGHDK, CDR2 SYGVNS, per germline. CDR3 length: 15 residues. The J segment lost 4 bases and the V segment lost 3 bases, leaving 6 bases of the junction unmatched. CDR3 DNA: TGTGCCAGCAGTGACGGGAGGCGGGGTTACAATGAGCAGTTCTTC. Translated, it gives CASSDGRRGYNEQFF.

CDR3 sequence reads: CASSYTQDGGRTDTQYF. As DNA, the CDR3 is TGTGCCAGCAGTTACACCCAGGATGGGGGACGCACAGATACGCAGTATTTT. This chain connects TRBV6-5 to TRBJ2-3; D could derive from TRBD1 or TRBD2 (5 bases each). The CDR3 contains 17 residues. The germline V gene encodes CDR1 MNHEY and CDR2 SVGAGI. The V end lost 2 bases, the J end lost 1 base, and 16 bases lay between the germline ends.

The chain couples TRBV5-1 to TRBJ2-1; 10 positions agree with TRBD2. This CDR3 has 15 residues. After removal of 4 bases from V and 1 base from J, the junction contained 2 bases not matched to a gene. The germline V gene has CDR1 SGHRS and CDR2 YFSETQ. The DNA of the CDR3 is TGCGCCAGCAGCGGGACTAGCGTATCCTACAATGAGCAGTTCTTC. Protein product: CASSGTSVSYNEQFF.